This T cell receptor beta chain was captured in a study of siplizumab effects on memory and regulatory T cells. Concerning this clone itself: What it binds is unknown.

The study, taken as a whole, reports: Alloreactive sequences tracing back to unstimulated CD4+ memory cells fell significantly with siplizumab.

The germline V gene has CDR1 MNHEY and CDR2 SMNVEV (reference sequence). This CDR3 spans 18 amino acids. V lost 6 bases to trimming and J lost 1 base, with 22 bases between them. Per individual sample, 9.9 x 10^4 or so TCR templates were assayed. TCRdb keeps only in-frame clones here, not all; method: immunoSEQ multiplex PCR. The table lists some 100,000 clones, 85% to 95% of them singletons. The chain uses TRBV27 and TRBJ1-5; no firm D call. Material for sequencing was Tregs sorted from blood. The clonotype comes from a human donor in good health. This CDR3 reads CASSLTGTRAGSNQPQHF. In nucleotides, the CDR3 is TGTGCCAGCAGCCTCACGGGAACGAGGGCCGGGAGCAATCAGCCCCAGCATTTT.